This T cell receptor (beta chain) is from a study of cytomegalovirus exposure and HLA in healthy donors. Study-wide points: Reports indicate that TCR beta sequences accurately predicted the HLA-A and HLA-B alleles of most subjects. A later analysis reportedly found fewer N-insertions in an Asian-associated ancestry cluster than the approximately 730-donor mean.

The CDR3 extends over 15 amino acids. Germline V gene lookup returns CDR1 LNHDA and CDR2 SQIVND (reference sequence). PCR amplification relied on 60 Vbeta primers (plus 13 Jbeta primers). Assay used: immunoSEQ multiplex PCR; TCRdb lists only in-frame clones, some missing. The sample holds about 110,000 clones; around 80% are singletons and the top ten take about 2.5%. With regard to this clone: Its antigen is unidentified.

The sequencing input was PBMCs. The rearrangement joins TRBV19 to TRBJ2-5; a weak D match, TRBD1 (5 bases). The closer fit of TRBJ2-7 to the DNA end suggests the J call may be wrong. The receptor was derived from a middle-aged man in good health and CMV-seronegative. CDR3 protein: CASSIVAGQTTEQYF. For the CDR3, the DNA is TGTGCCAGTAGTATAGTAGCCGGACAAACGACCGAGCAGTACTTC.